A selection of T cell receptor beta chains follows, all from one sample in a study of blood T cell repertoires in COVID-19. Produced via immunoSEQ multiplex PCR; TCRdb's table is partial and in-frame only. Seen here are 130,000 to 150,000 clones, about 85% observed once, and the top ten hold around 2.5%. Sequencing used peripheral blood. The receptors were sampled from a human donor with acute or convalescent COVID-19. The donor label of this sample is uncertain. The CDR3 runs from the conserved cysteine through the conserved F or W. A D gene is named only where the DNA matches it firmly. Clone size is shown for a subset of rows, as once, few, many or a class of expanded clone.

v_call: TRBV11-2; j_call: TRBJ1-2; clone_size: NA; d_call: NA; cdr3_nt: TGTGCCAGCAGCTCAATGAACTATGGCTACACCTTC; cdr3_aa: CASSSMNYGYTF
v_call: TRBV2; j_call: TRBJ2-2; clone_size: once; d_call: NA; cdr3_nt: TGTGCCAGCAAGTTGGACACCAACACCGGGGAGCTGTTTTTT; cdr3_aa: CASKLDTNTGELFF
v_call: TRBV7-2; j_call: TRBJ1-4; clone_size: NA; d_call: NA; cdr3_nt: TGTGCCAGCAGTTTCCGGACAGATGAAAAACTGTTTTTT; cdr3_aa: CASSFRTDEKLFF
v_call: TRBV4-3; j_call: TRBJ1-2; clone_size: few; d_call: NA; cdr3_nt: TGCGCCAGCAGCCAAGGGGGAACAGGAGATGGCTACACCTTC; cdr3_aa: CASSQGGTGDGYTF
v_call: TRBV11-2; j_call: TRBJ2-2; clone_size: NA; d_call: NA; cdr3_nt: TGTGCCAGCCCACAGGGCCGGCGGAACACCGGGGAGCTGTTTTTT; cdr3_aa: CASPQGRRNTGELFF
v_call: TRBV2; j_call: TRBJ2-5; clone_size: NA; d_call: NA; cdr3_nt: TGTGCCAGCAGTGAGGGAGTAGTGGAGACCCAGTACTTC; cdr3_aa: CASSEGVVETQYF
v_call: TRBV10-3; j_call: TRBJ1-3; clone_size: NA; d_call: NA; cdr3_nt: TGTGCCATCAGTGAGCCCAGGACTGGAAACACCATATATTTT; cdr3_aa: CAISEPRTGNTIYF
v_call: TRBV7-2; j_call: TRBJ2-1; clone_size: NA; d_call: TRBD2; cdr3_nt: TGTGCCAGCATCAGGACTAGCGGGGGACCATACAATGAGCAGTTCTTC; cdr3_aa: CASIRTSGGPYNEQFF
v_call: TRBV4-1; j_call: TRBJ2-1; clone_size: NA; d_call: TRBD2; cdr3_nt: TGCGCCAGCAGCCAAGCGGCGACAGGCGGGACTAGCGGGAGGGCCTCCGTCAATGAGCAGTTCTTC; cdr3_aa: CASSQAATGGTSGRASVNEQFF
v_call: TRBV28; j_call: TRBJ2-3; clone_size: NA; d_call: NA; cdr3_nt: TGTGCCAGCAGGCGTAGCATAGGGAGGATAGATACGCAGTATTTT; cdr3_aa: CASRRSIGRIDTQYF
v_call: TRBV5-4; j_call: TRBJ1-2; clone_size: NA; d_call: TRBD1; cdr3_nt: TGTGCCAGCAGCGGGCTGACAGGGTTTGAGAACTATGGCTACACCTTC; cdr3_aa: CASSGLTGFENYGYTF
v_call: TRBV6-5; j_call: TRBJ1-5; clone_size: NA; d_call: TRBD1; cdr3_nt: TGTGCCAGCAGTCGACAGGGGTATTCGGATCAGCCCCAGCATTTT; cdr3_aa: CASSRQGYSDQPQHF
v_call: TRBV3-1/TRBV3-2; j_call: TRBJ1-1; clone_size: NA; d_call: NA; cdr3_nt: TGTGCCAGCAGCCAAGGGGAGGCGAACACTGAAGCTTTCTTT; cdr3_aa: CASSQGEANTEAFF